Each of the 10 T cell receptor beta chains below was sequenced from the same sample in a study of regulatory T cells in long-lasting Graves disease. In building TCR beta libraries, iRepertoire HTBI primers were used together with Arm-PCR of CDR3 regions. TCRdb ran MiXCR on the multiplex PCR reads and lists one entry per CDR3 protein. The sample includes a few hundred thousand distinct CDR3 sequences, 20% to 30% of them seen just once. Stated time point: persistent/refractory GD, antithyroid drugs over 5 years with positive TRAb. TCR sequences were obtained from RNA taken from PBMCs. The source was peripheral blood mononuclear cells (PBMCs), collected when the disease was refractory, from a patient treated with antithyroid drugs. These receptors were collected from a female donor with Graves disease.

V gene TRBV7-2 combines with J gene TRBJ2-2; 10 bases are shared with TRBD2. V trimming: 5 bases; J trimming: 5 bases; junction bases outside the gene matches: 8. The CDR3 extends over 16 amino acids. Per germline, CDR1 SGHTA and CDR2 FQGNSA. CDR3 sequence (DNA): TGTGCCAGCAGCAACAGCGGGAGGGCCCTAACCGGGGAGCTGTTTTTT. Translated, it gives CASSNSGRALTGELFF.

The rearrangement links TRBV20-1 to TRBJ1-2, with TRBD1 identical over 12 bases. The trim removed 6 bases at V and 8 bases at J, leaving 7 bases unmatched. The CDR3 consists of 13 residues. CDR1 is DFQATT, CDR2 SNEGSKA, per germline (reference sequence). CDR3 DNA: TGCAGTGCGAACCCGGGACAGGGGGCCGGCTACACCTTC. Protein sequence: CSANPGQGAGYTF.

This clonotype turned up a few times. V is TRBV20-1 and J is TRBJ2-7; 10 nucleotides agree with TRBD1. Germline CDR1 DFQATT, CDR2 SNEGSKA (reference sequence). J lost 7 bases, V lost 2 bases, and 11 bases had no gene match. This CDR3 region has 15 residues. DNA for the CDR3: TGCAGTGCTAGATCCTCCGGACAGGGGGTAGGTGAGCAGTACTTC. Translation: CSARSSGQGVGEQYF.

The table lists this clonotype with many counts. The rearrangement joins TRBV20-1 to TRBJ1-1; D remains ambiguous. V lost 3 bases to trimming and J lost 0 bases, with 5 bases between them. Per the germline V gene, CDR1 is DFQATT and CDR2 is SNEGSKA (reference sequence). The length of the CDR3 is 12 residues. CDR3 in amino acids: CSARTMNTEAFF. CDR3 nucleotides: TGCAGTGCTAGGACCATGAACACTGAAGCTTTCTTT.

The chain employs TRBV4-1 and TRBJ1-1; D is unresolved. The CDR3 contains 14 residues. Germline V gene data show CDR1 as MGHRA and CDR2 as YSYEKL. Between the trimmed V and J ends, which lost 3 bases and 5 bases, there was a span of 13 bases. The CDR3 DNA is TGCGCCAGCAGCCATGGCCCCGCGAGAACTGAAGCTTTCTTT. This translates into CASSHGPARTEAFF.

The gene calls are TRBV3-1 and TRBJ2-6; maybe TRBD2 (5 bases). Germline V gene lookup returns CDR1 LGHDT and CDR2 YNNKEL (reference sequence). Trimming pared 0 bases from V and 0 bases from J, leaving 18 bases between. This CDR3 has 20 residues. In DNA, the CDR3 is TGTGCCAGCAGCCAAGATGCTGTAGGGAGACTCAGCTCTGGGGCCAACGTCCTGACTTTC. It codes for CASSQDAVGRLSSGANVLTF.

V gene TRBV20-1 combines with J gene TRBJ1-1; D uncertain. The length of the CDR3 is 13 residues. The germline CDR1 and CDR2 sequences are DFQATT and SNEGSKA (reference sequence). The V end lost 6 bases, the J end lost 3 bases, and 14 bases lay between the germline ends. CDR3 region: CSARREDDTEAFF. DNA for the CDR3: TGCAGTGCGCGGAGGGAGGACGACACTGAAGCTTTCTTT.

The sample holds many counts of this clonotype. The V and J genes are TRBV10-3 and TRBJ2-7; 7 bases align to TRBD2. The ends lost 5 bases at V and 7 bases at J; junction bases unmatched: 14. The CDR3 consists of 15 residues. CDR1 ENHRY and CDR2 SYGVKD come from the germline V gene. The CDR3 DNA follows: TGTGCCATCAGTCACGCCATTGGCGGGAGTGGTGAGCAGTACTTC. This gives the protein CAISHAIGGSGEQYF.

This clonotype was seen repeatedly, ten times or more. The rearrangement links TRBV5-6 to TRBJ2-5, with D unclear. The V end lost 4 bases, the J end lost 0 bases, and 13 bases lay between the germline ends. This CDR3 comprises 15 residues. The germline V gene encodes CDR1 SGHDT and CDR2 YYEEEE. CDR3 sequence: CASSLLMVYQETQYF. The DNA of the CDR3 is TGTGCCAGCAGCCTCCTTATGGTTTACCAAGAGACCCAGTACTTC.

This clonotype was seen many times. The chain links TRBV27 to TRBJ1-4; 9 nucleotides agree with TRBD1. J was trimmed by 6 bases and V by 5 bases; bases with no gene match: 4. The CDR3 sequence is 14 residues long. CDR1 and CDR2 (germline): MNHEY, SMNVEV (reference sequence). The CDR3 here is CASSLGQGYEKLFF. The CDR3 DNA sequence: TGTGCCAGCAGTCTAGGACAGGGGTATGAAAAACTGTTTTTT.